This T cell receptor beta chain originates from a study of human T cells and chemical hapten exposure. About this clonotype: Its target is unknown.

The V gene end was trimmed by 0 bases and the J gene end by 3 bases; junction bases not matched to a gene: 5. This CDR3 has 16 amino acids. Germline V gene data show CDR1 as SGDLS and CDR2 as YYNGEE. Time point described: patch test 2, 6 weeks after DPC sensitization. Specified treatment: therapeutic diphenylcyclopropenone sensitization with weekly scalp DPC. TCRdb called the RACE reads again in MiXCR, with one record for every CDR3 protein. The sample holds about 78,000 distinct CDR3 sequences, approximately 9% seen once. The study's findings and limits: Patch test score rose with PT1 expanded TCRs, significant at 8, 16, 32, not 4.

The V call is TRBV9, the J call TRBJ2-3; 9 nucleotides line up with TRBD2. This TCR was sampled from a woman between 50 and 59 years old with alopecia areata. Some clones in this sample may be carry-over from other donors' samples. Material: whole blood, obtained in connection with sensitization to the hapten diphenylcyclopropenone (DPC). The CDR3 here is CASSVDAGGRTDTQYF. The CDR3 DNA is TGTGCCAGCAGCGTAGACGCGGGGGGGCGGACAGATACGCAGTATTTT.